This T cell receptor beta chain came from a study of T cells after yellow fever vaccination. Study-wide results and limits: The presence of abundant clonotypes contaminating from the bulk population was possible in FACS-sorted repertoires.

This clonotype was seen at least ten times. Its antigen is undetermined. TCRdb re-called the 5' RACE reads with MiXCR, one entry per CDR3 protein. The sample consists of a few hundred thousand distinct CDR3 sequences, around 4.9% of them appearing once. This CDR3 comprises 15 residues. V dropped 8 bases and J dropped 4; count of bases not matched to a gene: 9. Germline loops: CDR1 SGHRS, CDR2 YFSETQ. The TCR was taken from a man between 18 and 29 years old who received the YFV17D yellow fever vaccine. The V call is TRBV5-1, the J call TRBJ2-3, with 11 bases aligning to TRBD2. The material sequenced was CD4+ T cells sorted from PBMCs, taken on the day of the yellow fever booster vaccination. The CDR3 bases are TGCGCCAGTAGCCTGGGACTAGCGGAGTCAGATACGCAGTATTTT. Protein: CASSLGLAESDTQYF.